The next 30 T cell receptor beta chains were all read from a single sample in a study of CD8+CD57+ T cells in acquired aplastic anemia. For CDR3 and TCR beta VDJ profiling, genomic DNA was the template used. TCRdb reanalysed the reads using MiXCR and keeps one entry per CDR3 protein. This table holds tens of thousands of distinct CDR3 sequences, about 54% found once. The sample was sorted CD4+, CD8+, or CD8+CD57+ T cells (not recorded which) from PBMCs. The receptors were sampled from a human donor in good health, serving as a control.

This chain links TRBV6-1 with TRBJ1-3; tentative D call: TRBD1 (5 bases). Per germline, CDR1 MNHNS and CDR2 SASEGT. The CDR3 totals 15 residues. V lost 7 bases, J lost 1 base, and 14 bases lay in between. CDR3 region: CASTNRQKSGNTIYF. The CDR3 bases are TGTGCCAGCACAAATCGACAGAAGTCTGGAAACACCATATATTTT.

The sample holds one count of this clonotype. This chain's CDR3 is CTTTGPVHSHCQETQYF. CDR3 nucleotide sequence: TGTACGACGACAGGTCCAGTACACTCCCACTGCCAAGAGACCCAGTACTTC. The rearrangement links TRBV15 to TRBJ2-5; TRBD1 is a possible D gene (6 bases). The CDR3 has 17 residues. The germline CDR1 and CDR2 sequences are LNHNV and YYDKDF (reference sequence).

As regards this clonotype: A junction boundary mismatches the germline segment, possibly from a read error. The rearrangement uses TRBV19 and TRBJ2-4; 9 nucleotides agree with TRBD2. The CDR3 is 12 residues long. Germline-derived CDR1 and CDR2 are LNHDA and SQIVND (reference sequence). CDR3 loop: CEGTSNKNTQYF. The CDR3 DNA sequence: TGTGAGGGGACTAGCAACAAAAACACTCAGTACTTC.

The rearrangement uses TRBV19 and TRBJ2-7; 11 bases align to TRBD1. Germline-derived CDR1 and CDR2 are LNHDA and SQIVND (reference sequence). The junction had 8 bases not matched to a gene; V was cut back by 5 bases and J by 5 bases. The CDR3 consists of 15 residues. The CDR3 here is CASSPLGTGGDEQYF. The CDR3 region has the DNA TGTGCCAGTAGTCCCCTTGGGACAGGGGGTGACGAGCAGTACTTC.

In its sample, this clonotype was seen many times. The V call is TRBV4-1, the J call TRBJ2-7; TRBD1 is a possible D gene (6 bases). The germline V gene encodes CDR1 MGHRA and CDR2 YSYEKL. V lost 1 base and J lost 9, with 22 bases in between. The CDR3 length is 16 residues. As DNA, the CDR3 is TGCGCCAGCAGCCAAGGGGCCCCAACCGGACAGCTGGGGCAGTACTTC. Translating gives CASSQGAPTGQLGQYF.

The chain recombines TRBV10-3 with TRBJ2-7; possibly TRBD1 for D (6 bases). The ends were cut back, 10 bases at V and 3 bases at J, with 19 bases in the middle. From germline, CDR1 is ENHRY and CDR2 SYGVKD. The CDR3 spans 14 residues. CDR3 in DNA: TGTGCCAGCTCAGACCAGGGGTTCGGCTACGAGCAGTACTTC. Its protein is CASSDQGFGYEQYF.

Ten or more counts support this clonotype. The chain is built from TRBV19 and TRBJ2-2; 9 bases agree with TRBD2. J gave up 0 bases and V 2 bases, and 13 bases lay outside the gene matches. The CDR3 has 20 amino acids. From germline, CDR1 is LNHDA and CDR2 SQIVND (reference sequence). CDR3 nucleotides: TGTGCCAGTAGTATATCCGGGAATAGACTAGCGGTCGCGAACACCGGGGAGCTGTTTTTT. Its protein is CASSISGNRLAVANTGELFF.

This clonotype was seen ten or more times. The chain uses TRBV12-3 or TRBV12-4 and TRBJ2-1; TRBD2 aligns across 12 bases. V trimming: 5 bases; J trimming: 12 bases; junction bases outside the gene matches: 5. The CDR3 has 13 amino acids. The CDR3 loop reads CASSRTSGMGQFF. In DNA, the CDR3 is TGTGCCAGCAGTAGGACTAGCGGGATGGGGCAGTTCTTC.

This clonotype was seen at least ten times. The V call is TRBV9, the J call TRBJ2-7; 7 bases fit TRBD1. Germline assignment: CDR1 SGDLS and CDR2 YYNGEE. The CDR3 loop spans 15 amino acids. The V and J ends lost 0 bases and 2 bases, in that order; junction bases with no gene match: 5. The CDR3 sequence: CASSVGTGYPYEQYF. The DNA for the CDR3 is TGTGCCAGCAGCGTAGGGACAGGCTACCCCTACGAGCAGTACTTC.

There are many counts of this clonotype. The chain joins TRBV7-6 to TRBJ2-2; 13 bases align to TRBD2. Germline trimming cut 6 bases from V and 6 bases from J; bases unmatched to any gene: 4. This CDR3 contains 15 residues. Per the germline V gene, CDR1 is SGHVS and CDR2 is FNYEAQ. The CDR3 nucleotides are TGTGCCAGCAGACATGGACTAGCGGGAGCCGGGGAGCTGTTTTTT. It specifies CASRHGLAGAGELFF.

This clonotype was detected only once. The chain employs TRBV2 and TRBJ2-7; 10 bases match TRBD2. The CDR3 runs 15 residues. After removal of 6 bases from V and 5 bases from J, the junction contained 10 bases not matched to a gene. Germline V gene lookup returns CDR1 SNHLY and CDR2 FYNNEI. The CDR3 sequence: CASRLAGVISNEQYF. DNA for the CDR3: TGTGCCAGCAGGCTAGCGGGAGTTATTAGCAACGAGCAGTACTTC.

As for this clonotype: A much larger clone lies a single base off, so this may be a read error. In DNA, the CDR3 is TGTGCCAGCGGTTACACGGGACAGCCCAACACTGAAGCTTTCTTT. This codes for CASGYTGQPNTEAFF. The rearrangement links TRBV6-5 to TRBJ1-1; 7 positions match TRBD1. CDR1 is MNHEY and CDR2 is SVGAGI in the germline V gene. This CDR3 is 15 amino acids long.

This clonotype has ten or more counts. This chain uses TRBV20-1 with TRBJ2-1; D is tentatively TRBD1 or TRBD2 (5 bases each). Trimming took 5 bases from V and 10 from J, leaving 12 bases between them. Per germline, CDR1 DFQATT and CDR2 SNEGSKA (reference sequence). The CDR3 runs 11 residues. CDR3 region: CSAPGALEQFF. The CDR3 region has the DNA TGCAGTGCTCCCGGGGCCTTGGAGCAGTTCTTC.

The chain employs TRBV2 and TRBJ2-3; a possible D gene is TRBD2 (5 bases). Trimming cost V 11 bases and J 1 base, with 16 bases left between them. Germline V gene sequence: CDR1 SNHLY, CDR2 FYNNEI. The CDR3 consists of 14 residues. CDR3 amino acids: CARGVAGGTDTQYF. The CDR3 DNA follows: TGTGCCCGTGGAGTGGCCGGGGGCACAGATACGCAGTATTTT.

The chain carries TRBV10-3 and TRBJ2-3; 8 nucleotides align to TRBD1. Trimming cost V 4 bases and J 2 bases; bases outside gene matches: 2. Germline assignment: CDR1 ENHRY and CDR2 SYGVKD. The length of the CDR3 is 14 residues. Here the CDR3 reads CAISGGQVTDTQYF. Here the CDR3 DNA reads TGTGCCATCAGTGGGGGACAGGTCACAGATACGCAGTATTTT.

This chain uses TRBV2 with TRBJ1-5, with D uncertain. The CDR3 consists of 14 residues. Germline assignment: CDR1 SNHLY and CDR2 FYNNEI. The ends were cut back, 2 bases at V and 6 bases at J, with 11 bases in the middle. The CDR3 DNA reads as TGTGCCAGCAGTGAAAGGTTCGTTGGTCAGCCCCAGCATTTT. Translated: CASSERFVGQPQHF.

The CDR3 DNA sequence: TGTGCCAGCAGCTTAAGGAGTAGTGGACGCCTTGAAGCTTTCTTT. It specifies CASSLRSSGRLEAFF. The rearrangement joins TRBV7-6 to TRBJ1-1; D remains ambiguous. Trimming took off 2 bases at V and 7 bases at J, with 17 bases between the two ends. This CDR3 is built from 15 residues. CDR1 is SGHVS and CDR2 is FNYEAQ in the germline V gene.

In the case of this clonotype: Germline and junction disagree at one end, which may indicate a read error. The rearrangement links TRBV7-3 to TRBJ1-1; 7 nucleotides match TRBD1. CDR1 is SGHTA and CDR2 is FQGTGA in the germline V gene. The CDR3 is 14 residues long. This CDR3 is CASSLRQGSAEASF. The CDR3 region has the DNA TGTGCCAGCAGCCTGAGACAGGGTTCAGCTGAAGCTTCCTTT.

As DNA, the CDR3 is TGCAGTGCTAGAGGGGGGGCCACTGAAGCTTTCTTT. It yields the protein CSARGGATEAFF. The J gene is TRBJ1-1, the V gene TRBV20-1, with D possibly being TRBD1 (6 bases). V was cut by 1 base and J by 4 bases, with 7 bases left in between. The CDR3 is 12 residues long. Looked up from germline, CDR1 is DFQATT and CDR2 is SNEGSKA (reference sequence).

The chain employs TRBV5-5 and TRBJ2-7, with TRBD2 identical over 11 bases. This CDR3 has 16 residues. Germline CDR1 reads SGHKS; CDR2 reads YYEKEE (reference sequence). The trim removed 4 bases at V and 3 bases at J, leaving 9 bases unmatched. The DNA of the CDR3 is TGTGCCAGCAGCAATCCACCTAGCGGGAGGTTCTACGAGCAGTACTTC. It is translated as CASSNPPSGRFYEQYF.

The V call is TRBV20-1, the J call TRBJ2-1, with 11 bases lining up with TRBD2. Germline values: CDR1 DFQATT, CDR2 SNEGSKA (reference sequence). The CDR3 covers 14 residues. The CDR3 is CSVNSGRAYNEQFF. CDR3 sequence (DNA): TGCAGCGTCAATAGCGGGAGGGCCTACAATGAGCAGTTCTTC.

The chain combines TRBV10-2 with TRBJ1-1, with 8 bases that match TRBD1. Trimming at V came to 6 bases and at J to 5 bases, leaving 14 bases not matched to a gene. The CDR3 has 16 amino acids. From germline, CDR1 is WSHSY and CDR2 SAAADI. The CDR3 sequence: CASSQTRTGQGTEAFF. CDR3 coding DNA: TGCGCCAGCAGCCAAACCCGGACAGGGCAGGGTACTGAAGCTTTCTTT.

The chain uses TRBV10-3 and TRBJ2-7; 8 bases fit TRBD1. This CDR3 is built from 12 residues. Germline V gene lookup returns CDR1 ENHRY and CDR2 SYGVKD. The junction had 3 bases not matched to a gene; V was cut back by 6 bases and J by 5 bases. The CDR3, as DNA: TGTGCCATCAGCAAACAGGGGGACGAGCAGTACTTC. It specifies CAISKQGDEQYF.

The rearrangement joins TRBV20-1 to TRBJ2-5, with a weak D call TRBD1 (5 bases). Per the germline V gene, CDR1 is DFQATT and CDR2 is SNEGSKA (reference sequence). The CDR3 consists of 12 residues. Deletions cut 1 base from V and 3 bases from J, with 6 bases between. CDR3 amino acids: CSARGGKETQYF. The CDR3 coding sequence is TGCAGTGCTAGAGGGGGCAAAGAGACCCAGTACTTC.

The chain has TRBV7-4 and TRBJ2-7; unclear D gene. The CDR3 spans 12 residues. Trimming shortened V by 5 bases and J by 3 bases, and 8 bases separated the two germline ends. Germline values: CDR1 SGHVT, CDR2 SQSDAQ. The CDR3 nucleotides read TGTGCCAGCAGCGAGCCTCGCTACGAGCAGTACTTC. Its protein is CASSEPRYEQYF.

The chain carries TRBV28 and TRBJ1-5; possibly TRBD1 for D (5 bases). From germline, CDR1 is MDHEN and CDR2 SYDVKM. CDR3 length: 15 residues. V shed 2 bases and J shed 5 bases, with 13 bases lying between them. CDR3 protein: CASSLPGGPHQPQHF. The CDR3 DNA follows: TGTGCCAGCAGTTTACCGGGGGGTCCCCATCAGCCCCAGCATTTT.

This clonotype has only one observation. The chain is built from TRBV20-1 and TRBJ1-2; TRBD1 aligns across 8 bases. CDR1 and CDR2 from the germline V gene are DFQATT and SNEGSKA (reference sequence). Trimming at V came to 3 bases and at J to 3 bases, leaving 9 bases not matched to a gene. The CDR3 sequence is 15 residues long. The CDR3 bases are TGCAGTGCTAGCACACCAGGGGGCAAGGACTATGGCTACACCTTC. Encoded protein: CSASTPGGKDYGYTF.

The chain employs TRBV20-1 and TRBJ1-2; unclear D gene. The germline V gene has CDR1 DFQATT and CDR2 SNEGSKA (reference sequence). V lost 4 bases and J 4 bases, leaving 7 bases between the germline ends. The CDR3 runs 11 residues. The CDR3 DNA sequence: TGCAGTGCTATAGTGACCTATGGCTACACCTTC. Amino acids: CSAIVTYGYTF.

The chain couples TRBV2 to TRBJ2-2, with a possible D match to TRBD1 (5 bases). The CDR3 spans 13 residues. Germline V gives CDR1 SNHLY, CDR2 FYNNEI. Trimming removed 6 bases from V and 5 bases from J, with 10 bases in between. The CDR3 loop reads CASSQSGTGELFF. The CDR3 nucleotides are TGTGCCAGCAGCCAATCAGGGACCGGGGAGCTGTTTTTT.

This clonotype came up many times. The genes are TRBV4-1 and TRBJ1-2; no definite D call. Germline V gives CDR1 MGHRA, CDR2 YSYEKL. There are 17 residues in the CDR3. V gave up 1 base and J gave up 1 base, with 16 bases separating them. This CDR3 is CASSQVSGSTSNYGYTF. As DNA, the CDR3 is TGCGCCAGCAGCCAAGTAAGTGGAAGTACCAGTAACTATGGCTACACCTTC.